The clone carrying this T cell receptor beta chain has just a few counts. Its antigen is still unknown. One end of the junction is discordant with germline, which a read error may explain. TCRdb re-derived calls from the PCR reads in MiXCR, one entry per CDR3 protein. Among 600,000 to 650,000 distinct CDR3 sequences listed, just under 20% were seen once. The sample is drawn from a study of molecular identifiers for immune sequencing clone quantification. Study-level points and caveats: Effector cells had over 98% of their molecules in clones above 20 RNA copies, while naive cells had under 1%.

CDR1 is LNHDA and CDR2 is SQIVND in the germline V gene (reference sequence). The CDR3 covers 14 residues. Libraries of naive CD8 cells were prepared from approximately 20,000 to 1,000,000 sorted cells using 10%, 30% or 50% RNA. The sorting of naive CD8 T cells used the CD8+CD4-CCR7+CD45RA+ phenotype. The sequenced sample was naive CD8+ T cells from blood, with Jurkat cell RNA spiked in. The subset here: FACS-sorted CD8+CD4-CCR7+CD45RA+ naive T cells. The chain combines TRBV19 with TRBJ2-3; 8 nucleotides align to TRBD1. This receptor was taken from a human donor in good health. Some libraries in this study had Jurkat cell RNA spiked in. The CDR3 loop reads CASSINPGTGTQYF. CDR3 DNA sequence: TGTGCCAGTAGTATTAATCCCGGGACAGGTACGCAGTATTTT.